Listed here are 30 T cell receptor beta chains from one sample, sequenced in a study of blood T cell repertoires in COVID-19. Libraries were prepared by immunoSEQ multiplex PCR; TCRdb keeps only in-frame clonotypes and omits some of them. The table lists over 100,000 clones, 84% of them singletons, with 3.9% in the top ten. The sequencing input was PBMCs or T cells enriched from blood (not recorded which). The receptors were sampled from a woman in her 30s who had recovered from COVID-19.

The chain uses TRBV29-1 and TRBJ1-1, with 7 bases fitting TRBD1. V shed 5 bases and J 5 bases; nucleotides not matched to a gene: 14. This CDR3 is built from 15 residues. The V gene's germline CDR1 is SQVTM and CDR2 ANQGSEA. The CDR3 spells CSVTKGARVRTEAFF. CDR3 sequence (DNA): TGCAGCGTTACGAAGGGGGCGCGGGTGAGGACTGAAGCTTTCTTT.

This clone turned up a few times. The rearrangement uses TRBV28 and TRBJ1-2, with D possibly matching TRBD1 (6 bases). Germline loops: CDR1 MDHEN, CDR2 SYDVKM. Deletions cut 6 bases from V and 7 bases from J, with 27 bases between. This CDR3 spans 17 amino acids. The CDR3 DNA is TGTGCCAGCAGACCGCCGACAGGAAGGGCCCCCTTGGGTGGCTACACCTTC. Its translation: CASRPPTGRAPLGGYTF.

CDR3 DNA sequence: TGTGCCAGCAGTCCCTCCCTCTCTGGGGCCAACGTCCTGACTTTC. It yields the protein CASSPSLSGANVLTF. This chain links TRBV27 with TRBJ2-6, with unresolved D. This CDR3 contains 15 residues. The germline gives CDR1 MNHEY, CDR2 SMNVEV (reference sequence). The ends were cut back, 5 bases at V and 0 bases at J, with 8 bases in the middle.

On this clone: The sample contains more than one DNA sequence encoding this CDR3. The gene calls are TRBV3-1 (or the pseudogene TRBV3-2) and TRBJ2-1; perhaps TRBD1 as D (6 bases). There are 13 residues in the CDR3. V was clipped by 6 bases and J by 5 bases, with 11 bases between them. Germline V CDR1 and CDR2: LGHDT, YNNKEL (reference sequence). The CDR3 spells CASRGTFNNEQFF. The CDR3 DNA reads as TGTGCCAGCAGGGGGACATTCAACAATGAGCAGTTCTTC.

This chain links TRBV29-1 with TRBJ1-2; D possibly corresponds to TRBD1 (6 bases). The CDR3 has 14 residues. Germline CDR1 SQVTM, CDR2 ANQGSEA. The ends were cut back, 4 bases at V and 4 bases at J, with 16 bases in the middle. DNA for the CDR3: TGCAGCGTTGGCGCCGGGGGGCGCGCCTATGGCTACACCTTC. It translates to CSVGAGGRAYGYTF.

CDR3 residues: CASSQSDQYEQYF. The CDR3 DNA follows: TGTGCCAGCAGCCAATCTGATCAGTACGAGCAGTACTTC. The J gene is TRBJ2-7, the V gene TRBV11-3; D ambiguous. Trimming took off 5 bases at V and 4 bases at J, with 12 bases between the two ends. The germline gives CDR1 SGHNT, CDR2 YENEEA. The CDR3 extends over 13 amino acids.

The chain carries TRBV30 and TRBJ2-7; 8 bases are shared with TRBD2. Trimming removed 1 base from V and 0 bases from J; junction bases left unmatched: 2. Germline lookup yields CDR1 GTSNPN and CDR2 SVGIG (reference sequence). The CDR3 has 14 residues. Here the CDR3 DNA reads TGTGCCTGGAGTGAAGGGACTAGCTCCTACGAGCAGTACTTC. This encodes CAWSEGTSSYEQYF.

The chain uses TRBV5-1 and TRBJ2-3; tentatively, D is TRBD1 (6 bases). Germline V gene data show CDR1 as SGHRS and CDR2 as YFSETQ. Between the trimmed V and J ends, which lost 5 bases and 3 bases, there was a span of 16 bases. CDR3 length: 15 residues. The CDR3 coding sequence is TGCGCCAGCAGAGGCACAGGGTCCGGGACAGATACGCAGTATTTT. As protein: CASRGTGSGTDTQYF.

The V and J genes are TRBV7-8 and TRBJ2-3, with a weak D call TRBD2 (6 bases). This CDR3 is built from 17 residues. The V end was cut by 7 bases, the J end by 1 base, with 21 bases between. The germline V gene has CDR1 SGHVS and CDR2 FQNEAQ. In DNA, the CDR3 is TGTGCCAGCACGGCGGGGCGCGTGGCGTCTGGCACAGATACGCAGTATTTT. Translated: CASTAGRVASGTDTQYF.

The chain couples TRBV7-9 to TRBJ1-1; D is possibly TRBD1 (5 bases). Germline values: CDR1 SEHNR, CDR2 FQNEAQ (reference sequence). The CDR3 totals 15 residues. Trimming removed 1 base at V and 9 bases at J, with 18 bases between. In DNA, the CDR3 is TGTGCCAGCAGCTTAGTAGAGGGACTGTTCAGTAAAGCTTTCTTT. Translated, it gives CASSLVEGLFSKAFF.

The chain couples TRBV20-1 to TRBJ1-6; D is unclear. Germline assignment: CDR1 DFQATT and CDR2 SNEGSKA (reference sequence). Deletions cut 7 bases from V and 7 bases from J, with 8 bases between. This CDR3 is 11 amino acids long. CDR3: CSVRSNSPLHF. In DNA form, the CDR3 reads TGCAGTGTCAGGTCGAATTCACCCCTCCACTTT.

J is TRBJ2-5 and V is TRBV7-9; the match to TRBD1 covers 7 bases. This CDR3 contains 17 residues. The germline V gene has CDR1 SEHNR and CDR2 FQNEAQ (reference sequence). The ends lost 2 bases at V and 5 bases at J; junction bases unmatched: 14. This chain's CDR3 is CASSLRPGKGANETQYF. The CDR3 coding sequence is TGTGCCAGCAGCTTACGTCCGGGAAAGGGGGCGAATGAGACCCAGTACTTC. The variable domain in full, completed from reference TRBV7-9 and TRBJ2-5, reads DTGVSQNPRHKITKRGQNVTFRCDPISEHNRLYWYRQTLGQGPEFLTYFQNEAQLEKSRLLSDRFSAERPKGSFSTLEIQRTEQGDSAMYLCASSLRPGKGANETQYFGPGTRLLVL.

This chain connects TRBV7-2 to TRBJ2-1, with TRBD1 matching over 8 bases. Germline trimming cut 4 bases from V and 5 bases from J; bases unmatched to any gene: 4. CDR1 and CDR2 from the germline V gene are SGHTA and FQGNSA. The CDR3 has 14 amino acids. CDR3 region: CASSSGTGNNEQFF. In DNA form, the CDR3 reads TGTGCCAGCAGCTCCGGGACAGGTAACAATGAGCAGTTCTTC.

This clone was detected a few times. V usage is TRBV29-1 and J usage is TRBJ2-7; 7 positions agree with TRBD1. The V gene's germline CDR1 is SQVTM and CDR2 ANQGSEA. V shed 7 bases, J shed 3 bases, and the junction held 21 bases outside the gene matches. This CDR3 is 17 amino acids long. The CDR3 DNA reads TGCAGCGGGACCCGGGGTGTAGGGGGCGCGATAGGCTACGAGCAGTACTTC. It codes for CSGTRGVGGAIGYEQYF.

The chain links TRBV4-1 to TRBJ2-7; 10 nucleotides line up with TRBD2. Germline V lookup: CDR1 MGHRA, CDR2 YSYEKL. V dropped 1 base and J dropped 4; count of bases not matched to a gene: 10. This CDR3 has 17 residues. The CDR3 DNA reads as TGCGCCAGCAGCCAAGCTGTCGGAGTAGCGGGGGGATACGAGCAGTACTTC. Its protein is CASSQAVGVAGGYEQYF.

V gene TRBV7-8 combines with J gene TRBJ2-6, with 7 bases that match TRBD2. With 5 bases clipped from V and 0 bases from J, the junction kept 7 bases outside the gene matches. There are 17 residues in the CDR3. Germline lookup yields CDR1 SGHVS and CDR2 FQNEAQ. The CDR3 is CASSISGRISGANVLTF. DNA for the CDR3: TGTGCCAGCAGCATTAGCGGGCGGATCTCTGGGGCCAACGTCCTGACTTTC.

The chain uses TRBV9 and TRBJ1-2, with D perhaps matching TRBD1 (6 bases). Looked up from germline, CDR1 is SGDLS and CDR2 is YYNGEE. This CDR3 is 15 amino acids long. The V and J ends lost 5 bases and 2 bases respectively, with 16 bases between them. DNA of the CDR3: TGTGCCAGCAGTCAGAAGGGGGGGCTGAACTATGGCTACACCTTC. It encodes CASSQKGGLNYGYTF.

This rearrangement joins TRBV29-1 to TRBJ1-2; 7 nucleotides agree with TRBD1. J lost 5 bases, V lost 4 bases, and 4 bases had no gene match. Germline CDR1 and CDR2: SQVTM and ANQGSEA. This CDR3 is built from 12 residues. Here the CDR3 DNA reads TGCAGCGTTGCAGGGACAGAATATGGCTACACCTTC. It specifies CSVAGTEYGYTF.

This clone came up once. The rearrangement uses TRBV6-5 and TRBJ1-1; D unresolved. The CDR3 covers 11 residues. Trimming left V 8 bases short and J 2 bases short, with 6 bases between. The V gene's germline CDR1 is MNHEY and CDR2 SVGAGI. The chain's CDR3 is CASFSNTEAFF. CDR3 sequence (DNA): TGTGCCAGCTTCTCTAACACTGAAGCTTTCTTT.

The V call is TRBV7-8, the J call TRBJ1-4; 9 bases map to TRBD1. This CDR3 comprises 14 residues. After removal of 5 bases from V and 5 bases from J, the junction contained 3 bases not matched to a gene. The germline V gene has CDR1 SGHVS and CDR2 FQNEAQ. CDR3 sequence: CASSPGTGNEKLFF. The CDR3 DNA reads as TGTGCCAGCAGCCCCGGGACAGGGAATGAAAAACTGTTTTTT.

This clone was picked up one time. The J gene is TRBJ1-2, the V gene TRBV15; no clear D gene. The CDR3 length is 15 residues. With 3 bases removed from V and 5 bases from J, the gap between germline ends came to 16 bases. Germline-derived CDR1 and CDR2 are LNHNV and YYDKDF (reference sequence). The CDR3 sequence: CATSRRGSAEYGYTF. The CDR3 DNA reads TGTGCCACCAGCAGGAGAGGATCGGCAGAGTATGGCTACACCTTC.

The chain uses TRBV4-1 and TRBJ1-3; D might be TRBD1 (6 bases). Trimming stripped 8 bases from V and 4 bases from J, with 12 bases between. The CDR3 extends over 13 amino acids. Germline-derived CDR1 and CDR2 are MGHRA and YSYEKL. CDR3 sequence (DNA): TGCGCCAGCTATGGGACATCAGGAAACACCATATATTTT. Residues: CASYGTSGNTIYF.

This sequence joins TRBV11-2 and TRBJ2-7, with D perhaps matching TRBD2 (6 bases). This CDR3 is 15 amino acids long. Germline-derived CDR1 and CDR2 are SGHAT and FQNNGV. Trimming took off 1 base at V and 0 bases at J, with 10 bases between the two ends. CDR3 loop: CASSLVLASSYEQYF. Here the CDR3 DNA reads TGTGCCAGCAGCTTAGTACTAGCTTCCTCCTACGAGCAGTACTTC.

This clone was recorded once. The chain combines TRBV4-3 with TRBJ2-2; TRBD2 might be the D (7 bases). The CDR3 has 20 amino acids. With 8 bases removed from V and 4 bases from J, the gap between germline ends came to 32 bases. Germline V CDR1 and CDR2: LGHNA, YSLEER. The chain's CDR3 is CASQSWAGVGAGEGTGELFF. The CDR3 coding sequence is TGCGCCAGCCAAAGCTGGGCAGGGGTGGGTGCGGGAGAAGGCACCGGGGAGCTGTTTTTT.

This chain joins TRBV6-2 or TRBV6-3 and TRBJ2-7; the D gene is possibly TRBD2 (6 bases). The CDR3 is made up of 17 amino acids. CDR1 and CDR2 from the germline V gene are MNHEY and SVGEGT. V was shortened by 6 bases and J by 4 bases, with 25 bases between the two germline ends. The chain's CDR3 is CASSPRRGLFPLYEQYF. Here the CDR3 DNA reads TGTGCCAGCAGCCCCCGGAGGGGACTCTTCCCCCTATACGAGCAGTACTTC.

This rearrangement joins TRBV4-2 to TRBJ1-1, with D perhaps matching TRBD1 (5 bases). The germline CDR1 and CDR2 sequences are LGHNA and YNFKEQ. The CDR3 runs to 16 residues. V shed 0 bases and J shed 0 bases, with 11 bases lying between them. CDR3 bases: TGTGCCAGCAGCCAAGAGGGCGGGGGGATGAACACTGAAGCTTTCTTT. Protein sequence: CASSQEGGGMNTEAFF.

The chain couples TRBV6-6 to TRBJ1-1; TRBD1 is a possible D gene (6 bases). CDR3 length: 13 amino acids. The germline V and J ends were trimmed by 2 bases and 8 bases, with 12 bases remaining between them. Germline values: CDR1 MNHNY, CDR2 SVGAGI (reference sequence). The CDR3 DNA follows: TGTGCCAGCAGTTACGGACAGAATTCCGAAGCTTTCTTT. Amino acid sequence: CASSYGQNSEAFF.

The chain couples TRBV28 to TRBJ1-1; 9 bases are a match to TRBD1. The CDR3 runs 14 residues. Germline loops: CDR1 MDHEN, CDR2 SYDVKM. J was trimmed by 8 bases and V by 8 bases; bases with no gene match: 12. DNA for the CDR3: TGTGCCAGCGGGATAACAGGGGGCCTCTCCGAAGCTTTCTTT. This sequence encodes CASGITGGLSEAFF.

The J gene is TRBJ2-6, the V gene TRBV11-1; 7 nucleotides line up with TRBD1. Germline CDR1 is SGHAT and CDR2 is FQDESV (reference sequence). The CDR3 extends over 15 amino acids. V lost 5 bases to trimming and J lost 1 base; unmatched junction nucleotides: 2. CDR3 loop: CASSTRGSGANVLTF. Written as DNA, the CDR3 is TGTGCCAGCAGCACCAGGGGGTCTGGGGCCAACGTCCTGACTTTC.

V gene TRBV7-9 combines with J gene TRBJ1-6; the match to TRBD1 covers 9 bases. V lost 6 bases to trimming and J lost 7 bases; unmatched junction nucleotides: 7. CDR1 is SEHNR, CDR2 FQNEAQ, per germline (reference sequence). There are 15 residues in the CDR3. The CDR3 spells CASRKTGGRNSPLHF. The CDR3 region has the DNA TGTGCCAGCAGGAAGACAGGGGGAAGGAATTCACCCCTCCACTTT.